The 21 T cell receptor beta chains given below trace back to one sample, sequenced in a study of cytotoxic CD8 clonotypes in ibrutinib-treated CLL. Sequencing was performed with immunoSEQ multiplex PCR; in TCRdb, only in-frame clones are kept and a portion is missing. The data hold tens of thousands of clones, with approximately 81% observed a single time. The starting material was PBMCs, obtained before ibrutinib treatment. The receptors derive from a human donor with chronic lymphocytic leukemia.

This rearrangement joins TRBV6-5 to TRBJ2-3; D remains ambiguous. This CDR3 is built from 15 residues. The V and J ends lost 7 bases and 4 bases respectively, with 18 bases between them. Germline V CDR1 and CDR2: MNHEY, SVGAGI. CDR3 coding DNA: TGTGCCAGCAACCGAAACAGAGCAAGGGCAGATACGCAGTATTTT. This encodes CASNRNRARADTQYF.

In DNA form, the CDR3 reads TGCGCCAGCAGCAGACAGACAGGGGGCTTCGACGAGCAGTACTTC. Encoded protein: CASSRQTGGFDEQYF. This chain uses TRBV5-1 with TRBJ2-7; TRBD1 aligns across 10 bases. The CDR3 loop spans 15 amino acids. The germline CDR1 and CDR2 sequences are SGHRS and YFSETQ. V shed 4 bases and J 5 bases; nucleotides not matched to a gene: 9.

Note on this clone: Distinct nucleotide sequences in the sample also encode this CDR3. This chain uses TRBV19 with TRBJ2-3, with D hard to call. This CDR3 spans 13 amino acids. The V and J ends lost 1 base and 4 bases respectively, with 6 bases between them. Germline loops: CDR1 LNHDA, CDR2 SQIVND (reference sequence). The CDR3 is CASSIGLADTQYF. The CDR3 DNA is TGTGCCAGTAGTATAGGCCTGGCAGATACGCAGTATTTT.

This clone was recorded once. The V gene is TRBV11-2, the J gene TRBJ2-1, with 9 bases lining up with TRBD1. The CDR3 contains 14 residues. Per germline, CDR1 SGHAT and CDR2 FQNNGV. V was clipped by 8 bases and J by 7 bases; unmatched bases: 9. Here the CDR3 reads CASCAQGAWNEQFF. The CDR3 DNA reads TGTGCCAGCTGTGCACAGGGGGCTTGGAATGAGCAGTTCTTC.

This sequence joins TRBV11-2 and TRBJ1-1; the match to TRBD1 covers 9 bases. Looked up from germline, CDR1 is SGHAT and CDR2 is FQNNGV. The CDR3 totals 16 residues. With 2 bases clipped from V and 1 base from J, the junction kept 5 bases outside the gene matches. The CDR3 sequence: CASSLPGQGKNTEAFF. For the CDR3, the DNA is TGTGCCAGCAGCTTACCGGGACAGGGAAAGAACACTGAAGCTTTCTTT.

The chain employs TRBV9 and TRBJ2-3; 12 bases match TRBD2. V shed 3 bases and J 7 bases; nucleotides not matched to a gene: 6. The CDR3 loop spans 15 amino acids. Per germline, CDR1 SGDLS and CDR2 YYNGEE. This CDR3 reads CASSATSGRSNTQYF. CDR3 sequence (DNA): TGTGCCAGCAGCGCGACTAGCGGGAGATCAAATACGCAGTATTTT.

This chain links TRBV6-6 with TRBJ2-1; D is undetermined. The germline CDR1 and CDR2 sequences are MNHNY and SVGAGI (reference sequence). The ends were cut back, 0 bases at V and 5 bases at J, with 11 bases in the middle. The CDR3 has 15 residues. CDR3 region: CASSYSGGRNNEQFF. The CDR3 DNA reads TGTGCCAGCAGTTACTCGGGCGGCCGAAACAATGAGCAGTTCTTC.

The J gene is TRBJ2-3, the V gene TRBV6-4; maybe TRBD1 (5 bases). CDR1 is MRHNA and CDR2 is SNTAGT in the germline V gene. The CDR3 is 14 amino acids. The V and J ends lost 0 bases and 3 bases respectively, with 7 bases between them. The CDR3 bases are TGTGCCAGCAGTGACTCGGGGCTTACAGATACGCAGTATTTT. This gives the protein CASSDSGLTDTQYF.

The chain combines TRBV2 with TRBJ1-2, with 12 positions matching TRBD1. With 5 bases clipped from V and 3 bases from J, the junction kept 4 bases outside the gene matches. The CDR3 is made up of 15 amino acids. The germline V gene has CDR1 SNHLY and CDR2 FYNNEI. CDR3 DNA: TGTGCCAGCAGTTGGGACAGGGGGCTTGACTATGGCTACACCTTC. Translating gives CASSWDRGLDYGYTF.

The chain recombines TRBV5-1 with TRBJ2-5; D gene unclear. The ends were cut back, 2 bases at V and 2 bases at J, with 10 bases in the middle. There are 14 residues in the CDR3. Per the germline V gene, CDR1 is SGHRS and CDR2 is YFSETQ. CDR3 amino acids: CASSLILGQETQYF. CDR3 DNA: TGCGCCAGCAGCTTAATTCTTGGGCAAGAGACCCAGTACTTC.

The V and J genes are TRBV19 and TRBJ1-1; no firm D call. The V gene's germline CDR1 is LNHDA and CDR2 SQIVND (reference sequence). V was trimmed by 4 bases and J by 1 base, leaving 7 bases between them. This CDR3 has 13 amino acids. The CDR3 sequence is CASSTHRNTEAFF. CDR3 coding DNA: TGTGCCAGTAGTACGCACAGGAACACTGAAGCTTTCTTT.

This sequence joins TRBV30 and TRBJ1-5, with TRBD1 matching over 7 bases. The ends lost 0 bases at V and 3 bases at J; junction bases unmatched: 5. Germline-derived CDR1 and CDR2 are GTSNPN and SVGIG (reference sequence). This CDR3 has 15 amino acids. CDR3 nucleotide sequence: TGTGCCTGGAGTGTAGGGCAGGGGGTCAATCAGCCCCAGCATTTT. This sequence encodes CAWSVGQGVNQPQHF. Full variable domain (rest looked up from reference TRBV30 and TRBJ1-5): SQTIHQWPATLVQPVGSPLSLECTVEGTSNPNLYWYRQAAGRGLQLLFYSVGIGQISSEVPQNLSASRPQDRQFILSSKKLLLSDSGFYLCAWSVGQGVNQPQHFGDGTRLSIL.

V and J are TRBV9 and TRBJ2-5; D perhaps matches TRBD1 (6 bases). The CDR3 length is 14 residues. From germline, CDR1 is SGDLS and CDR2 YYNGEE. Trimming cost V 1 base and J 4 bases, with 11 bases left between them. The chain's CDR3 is CASSVTSTGETQYF. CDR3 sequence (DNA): TGTGCCAGCAGCGTAACCTCGACAGGAGAGACCCAGTACTTC. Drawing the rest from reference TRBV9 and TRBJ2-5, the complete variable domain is DSGVTQTPKHLITATGQRVTLRCSPRSGDLSVYWYQQSLDQGLQFLIQYYNGEERAKGNILERFSAQQFPDLHSELNLSSLELGDSALYFCASSVTSTGETQYFGPGTRLLVL.

CDR3 nucleotide sequence: TGTGCCAGCAGCTTGCCAACGCGATCCTACGAGCAGTACTTC. Translation: CASSLPTRSYEQYF. The gene calls are TRBV5-5 and TRBJ2-7; D is uncertain. With 1 base removed from V and 1 base from J, the gap between germline ends came to 9 bases. Germline V gene data show CDR1 as SGHKS and CDR2 as YYEKEE (reference sequence). The length of the CDR3 is 14 residues.

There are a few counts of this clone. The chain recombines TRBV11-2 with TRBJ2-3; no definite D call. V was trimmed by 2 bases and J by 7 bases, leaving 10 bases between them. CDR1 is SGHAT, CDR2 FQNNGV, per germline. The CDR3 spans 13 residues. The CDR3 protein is CASSLLRSNTQYF. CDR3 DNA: TGTGCCAGCAGCTTACTGCGCTCAAATACGCAGTATTTT. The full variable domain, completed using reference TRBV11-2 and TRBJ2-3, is EAGVAQSPRYKIIEKRQSVAFWCNPISGHATLYWYQQILGQGPKLLIQFQNNGVVDDSQLPKDRFSAERLKGVDSTLKIQPAKLEDSAVYLCASSLLRSNTQYFGPGTRLTVL.

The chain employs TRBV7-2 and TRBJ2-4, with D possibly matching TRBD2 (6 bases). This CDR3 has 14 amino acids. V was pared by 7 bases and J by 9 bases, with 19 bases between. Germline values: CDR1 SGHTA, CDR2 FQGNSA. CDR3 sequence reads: CASTPSPTGSIQYF. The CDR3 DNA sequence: TGTGCCAGCACCCCCAGCCCTACCGGGAGCATTCAGTACTTC.

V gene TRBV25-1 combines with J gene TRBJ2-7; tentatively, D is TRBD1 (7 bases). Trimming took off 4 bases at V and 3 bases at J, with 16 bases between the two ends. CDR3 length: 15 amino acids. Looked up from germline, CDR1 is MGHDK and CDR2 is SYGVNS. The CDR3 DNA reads TGTGCCAGCAGTGCGACAGGGAGGAAAGGCTACGAGCAGTACTTC. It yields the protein CASSATGRKGYEQYF.

CDR3 in amino acids: CASSPQGGTGVYEQYF. As DNA, the CDR3 is TGTGCCAGCAGCCCGCAGGGGGGGACGGGGGTCTACGAGCAGTACTTC. The chain uses TRBV9 and TRBJ2-7; D may match TRBD1 or TRBD2 (7 bases each). V lost 4 bases to trimming and J lost 3 bases, with 20 bases between them. Germline CDR1 is SGDLS and CDR2 is YYNGEE. There are 16 residues in the CDR3. Supplemented by reference TRBV9 and TRBJ2-7, the full variable domain reads DSGVTQTPKHLITATGQRVTLRCSPRSGDLSVYWYQQSLDQGLQFLIQYYNGEERAKGNILERFSAQQFPDLHSELNLSSLELGDSALYFCASSPQGGTGVYEQYFGPGTRLTVT.

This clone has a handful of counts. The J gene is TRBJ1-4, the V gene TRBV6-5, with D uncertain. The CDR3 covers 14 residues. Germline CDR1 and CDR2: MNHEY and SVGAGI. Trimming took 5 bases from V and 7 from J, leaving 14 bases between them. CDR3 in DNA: TGTGCCAGCAGTCAAACCACGGGGAGTGAAAAACTGTTTTTT. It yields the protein CASSQTTGSEKLFF.

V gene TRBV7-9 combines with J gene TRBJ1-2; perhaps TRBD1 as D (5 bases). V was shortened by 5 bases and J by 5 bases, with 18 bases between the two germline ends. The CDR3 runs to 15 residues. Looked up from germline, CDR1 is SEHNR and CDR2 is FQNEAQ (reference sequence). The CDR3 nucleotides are TGTGCCAGCAGCGAAGACAGAAGTTTAACATATGGCTACACCTTC. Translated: CASSEDRSLTYGYTF.

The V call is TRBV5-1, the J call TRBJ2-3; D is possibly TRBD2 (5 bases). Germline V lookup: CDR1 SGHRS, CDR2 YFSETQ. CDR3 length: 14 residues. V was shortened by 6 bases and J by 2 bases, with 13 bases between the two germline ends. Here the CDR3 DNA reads TGCGCCAGCAAGGCTGAACTAGTCACAGATACGCAGTATTTT. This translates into CASKAELVTDTQYF.